This paragraph reports one T cell receptor beta chain. The sample is drawn from a study of T-cell reconstitution after alpha-beta-depleted transplantation in children. Unique molecular identifiers were incorporated during preparation of the TCRbeta library. From the PCR reads, TCRdb called clonotypes with MiXCR, one entry per CDR3 protein. This sample yields roughly 500,000 distinct CDR3 sequences, of which about 30% are seen a single time; more than 2% belongs to the top ten. The source of this sequence is a human donor who donated a stem cell graft to a child with aplastic anemia. The sample consisted of PBMCs from the stem cell graft donor, taken from the stem cell graft.

The CDR3 coding sequence is TGTGCCAGCAGACAGGGGGCCCGGGGCACTGAAGCTTTCTTT. This gives the protein CASRQGARGTEAFF. The chain joins TRBV6-1 to TRBJ1-1; 9 bases match TRBD1. The CDR3 runs 14 residues. Germline CDR1 reads MNHNS; CDR2 reads SASEGT. Losses at the gene ends were 6 bases for V and 4 bases for J; bases not matched to a gene: 6.